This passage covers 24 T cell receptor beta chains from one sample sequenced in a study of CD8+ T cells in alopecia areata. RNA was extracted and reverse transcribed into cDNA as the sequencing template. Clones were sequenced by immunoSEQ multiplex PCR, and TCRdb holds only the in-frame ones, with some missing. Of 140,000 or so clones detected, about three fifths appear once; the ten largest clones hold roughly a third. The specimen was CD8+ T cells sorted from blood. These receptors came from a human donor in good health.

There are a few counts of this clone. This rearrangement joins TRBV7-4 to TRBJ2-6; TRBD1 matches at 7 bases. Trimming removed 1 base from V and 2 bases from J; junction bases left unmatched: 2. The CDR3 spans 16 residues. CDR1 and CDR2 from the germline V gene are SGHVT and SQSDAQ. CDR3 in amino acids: CASSLGDRAGANVLTF. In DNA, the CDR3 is TGTGCCAGCAGCTTAGGAGACAGGGCTGGGGCCAACGTCCTGACTTTC.

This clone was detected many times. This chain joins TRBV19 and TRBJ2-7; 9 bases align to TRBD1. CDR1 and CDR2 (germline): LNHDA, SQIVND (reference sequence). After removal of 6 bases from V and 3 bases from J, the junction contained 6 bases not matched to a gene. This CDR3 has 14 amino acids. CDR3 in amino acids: CASSAGTGHYEQYF. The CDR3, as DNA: TGTGCCAGTAGCGCCGGGACAGGGCACTACGAGCAGTACTTC. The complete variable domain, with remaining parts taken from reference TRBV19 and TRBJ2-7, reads DGGITQSPKYLFRKEGQNVTLSCEQNLNHDAMYWYRQDPGQGLRLIYYSQIVNDFQKGDIAEGYSVSREKKESFPLTVTSAQKNPTAFYLCASSAGTGHYEQYFGPGTRLTVT.

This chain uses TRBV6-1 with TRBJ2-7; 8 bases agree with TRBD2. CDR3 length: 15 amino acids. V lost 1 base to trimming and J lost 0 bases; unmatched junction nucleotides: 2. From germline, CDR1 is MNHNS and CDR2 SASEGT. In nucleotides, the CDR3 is TGTGCCAGCAGTGAAGACGGGACTAGCTCCTACGAGCAGTACTTC. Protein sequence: CASSEDGTSSYEQYF.

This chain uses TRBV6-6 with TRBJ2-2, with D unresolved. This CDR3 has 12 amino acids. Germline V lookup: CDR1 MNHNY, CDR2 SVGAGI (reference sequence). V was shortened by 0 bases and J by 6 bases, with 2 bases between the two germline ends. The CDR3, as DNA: TGTGCCAGCAGTTACTCGCCCGGGGAGCTGTTTTTT. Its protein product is CASSYSPGELFF.

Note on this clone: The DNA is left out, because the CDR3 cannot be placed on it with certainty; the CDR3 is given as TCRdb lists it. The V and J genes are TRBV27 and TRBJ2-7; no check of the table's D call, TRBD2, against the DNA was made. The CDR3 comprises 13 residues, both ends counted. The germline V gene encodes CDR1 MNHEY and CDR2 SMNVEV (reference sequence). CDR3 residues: CASSLVMGGEQYF.

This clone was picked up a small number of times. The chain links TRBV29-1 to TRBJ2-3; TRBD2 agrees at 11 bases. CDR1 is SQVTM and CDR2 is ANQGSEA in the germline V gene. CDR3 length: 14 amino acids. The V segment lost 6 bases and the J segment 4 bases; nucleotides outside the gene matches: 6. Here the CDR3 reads CSVIYSGRADTQYF. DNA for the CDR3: TGCAGCGTGATTTATAGCGGGAGGGCAGATACGCAGTATTTT.

Here the CDR3 reads CASNPSPSGEQYF. CDR3 coding DNA: TGTGCCAGCAACCCTTCCCCTAGCGGCGAGCAGTACTTC. The chain is built from TRBV7-9 and TRBJ2-7, with 7 positions matching TRBD2. The germline V gene encodes CDR1 SEHNR and CDR2 FQNEAQ (reference sequence). CDR3 size: 13 residues. J lost 6 bases, V lost 7 bases, and 9 bases had no gene match.

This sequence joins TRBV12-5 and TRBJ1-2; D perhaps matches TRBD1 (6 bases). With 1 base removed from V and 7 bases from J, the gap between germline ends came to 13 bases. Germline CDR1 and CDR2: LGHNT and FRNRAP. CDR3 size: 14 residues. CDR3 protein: CASGLDWGAGGYTF. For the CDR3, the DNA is TGTGCTAGTGGTTTGGACTGGGGGGCGGGTGGCTACACCTTC. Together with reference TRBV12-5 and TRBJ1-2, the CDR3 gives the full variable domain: DARVTQTPRHKVTEMGQEVTMRCQPILGHNTVFWYRQTMMQGLELLAYFRNRAPLDDSGMPKDRFSAEMPDATLATLKIQPSEPRDSAVYFCASGLDWGAGGYTFGSGTRLTVV.

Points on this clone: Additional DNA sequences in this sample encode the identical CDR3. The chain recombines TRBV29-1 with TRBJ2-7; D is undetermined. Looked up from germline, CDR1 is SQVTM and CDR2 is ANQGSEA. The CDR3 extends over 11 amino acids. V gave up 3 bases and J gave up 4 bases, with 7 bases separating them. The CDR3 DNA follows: TGCAGCGTTGACTCCGGGTACGAGCAGTACTTC. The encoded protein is CSVDSGYEQYF.

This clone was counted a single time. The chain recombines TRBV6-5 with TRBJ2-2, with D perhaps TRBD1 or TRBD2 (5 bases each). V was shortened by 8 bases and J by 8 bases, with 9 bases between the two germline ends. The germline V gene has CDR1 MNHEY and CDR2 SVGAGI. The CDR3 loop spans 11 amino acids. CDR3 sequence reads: CASLGVGELFF. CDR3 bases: TGTGCCAGCCTGGGGGTAGGGGAGCTGTTTTTT.

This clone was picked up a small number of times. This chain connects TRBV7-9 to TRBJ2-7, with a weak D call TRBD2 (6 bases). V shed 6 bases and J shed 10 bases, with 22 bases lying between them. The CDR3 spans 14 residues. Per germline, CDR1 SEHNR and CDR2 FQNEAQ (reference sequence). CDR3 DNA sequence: TGTGCCAGCAGTCCTTCTAGCTTGGAGGGAGCCCAGTACTTC. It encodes CASSPSSLEGAQYF.

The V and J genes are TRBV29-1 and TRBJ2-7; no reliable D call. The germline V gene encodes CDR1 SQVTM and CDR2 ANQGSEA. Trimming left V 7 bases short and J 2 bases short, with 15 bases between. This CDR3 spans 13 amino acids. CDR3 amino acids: CSAVPTQTYEQYF. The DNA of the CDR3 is TGCAGCGCCGTCCCCACACAAACCTACGAGCAGTACTTC.

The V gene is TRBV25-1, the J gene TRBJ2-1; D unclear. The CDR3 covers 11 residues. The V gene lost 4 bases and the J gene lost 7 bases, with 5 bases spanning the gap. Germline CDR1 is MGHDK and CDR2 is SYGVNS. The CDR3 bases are TGTGCCAGCAGTGGGCATAATGAGCAGTTCTTC. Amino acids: CASSGHNEQFF.

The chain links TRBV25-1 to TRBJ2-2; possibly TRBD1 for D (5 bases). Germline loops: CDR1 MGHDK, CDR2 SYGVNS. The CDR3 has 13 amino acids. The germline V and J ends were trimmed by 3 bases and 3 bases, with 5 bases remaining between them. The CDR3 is CASSDRDTGELFF. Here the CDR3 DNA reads TGTGCCAGCAGTGACAGGGACACCGGGGAGCTGTTTTTT.

In DNA, the CDR3 is TGTGCCAGCAGCTCTCGGACTAGCACAGATACGCAGTATTTT. Its translation: CASSSRTSTDTQYF. The chain carries TRBV13 and TRBJ2-3, with D perhaps matching TRBD2 (5 bases). With 4 bases removed from V and 0 bases from J, the gap between germline ends came to 8 bases. Germline values: CDR1 PRHDT, CDR2 FYEKMQ (reference sequence). CDR3 size: 14 residues.

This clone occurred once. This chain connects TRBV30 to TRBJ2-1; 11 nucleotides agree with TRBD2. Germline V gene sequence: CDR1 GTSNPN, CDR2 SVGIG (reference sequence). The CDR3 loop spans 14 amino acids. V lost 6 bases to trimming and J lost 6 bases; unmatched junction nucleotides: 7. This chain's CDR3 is CACLTSGALNEQFF. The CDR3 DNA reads TGTGCCTGCCTGACTAGCGGGGCCCTCAATGAGCAGTTCTTC.

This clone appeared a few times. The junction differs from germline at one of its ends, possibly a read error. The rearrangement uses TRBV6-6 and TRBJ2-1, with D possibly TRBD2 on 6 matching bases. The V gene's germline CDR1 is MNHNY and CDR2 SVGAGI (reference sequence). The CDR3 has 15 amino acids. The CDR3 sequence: CAISEEGSSYNEQFF. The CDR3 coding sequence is TGTGCCATCAGTGAGGAGGGGAGCTCCTACAATGAGCAGTTCTTC.

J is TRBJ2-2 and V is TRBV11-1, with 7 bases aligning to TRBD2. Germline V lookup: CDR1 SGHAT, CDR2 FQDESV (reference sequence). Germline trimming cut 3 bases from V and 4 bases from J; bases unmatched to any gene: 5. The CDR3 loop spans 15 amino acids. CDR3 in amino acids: CASSFLAEVTGELFF. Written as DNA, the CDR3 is TGTGCCAGCAGCTTCCTAGCGGAGGTCACCGGGGAGCTGTTTTTT.

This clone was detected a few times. The DNA of the CDR3 is TGCGCCAGCAGCCAAGCCGGAATGAACACTGAAGCTTTCTTT. This translates into CASSQAGMNTEAFF. The rearrangement uses TRBV4-1 and TRBJ1-1, with D hard to call. CDR1 is MGHRA, CDR2 YSYEKL, per germline. The CDR3 has 14 residues. Trimming took 1 base from V and 0 from J, leaving 6 bases between them.

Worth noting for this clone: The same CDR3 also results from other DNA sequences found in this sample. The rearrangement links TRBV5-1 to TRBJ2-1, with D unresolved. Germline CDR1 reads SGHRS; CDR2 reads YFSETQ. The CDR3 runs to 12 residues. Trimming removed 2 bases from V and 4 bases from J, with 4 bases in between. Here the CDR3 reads CASSLNYNEQFF. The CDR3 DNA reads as TGCGCCAGCAGCTTAAATTACAATGAGCAGTTCTTC.

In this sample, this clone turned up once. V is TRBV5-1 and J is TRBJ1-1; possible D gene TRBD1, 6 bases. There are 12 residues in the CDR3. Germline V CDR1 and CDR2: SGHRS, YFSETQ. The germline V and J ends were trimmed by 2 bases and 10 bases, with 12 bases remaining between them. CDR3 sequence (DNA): TGCGCCAGCAGCTTTAACAGGGAGGGAGCTTTCTTT. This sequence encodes CASSFNREGAFF.

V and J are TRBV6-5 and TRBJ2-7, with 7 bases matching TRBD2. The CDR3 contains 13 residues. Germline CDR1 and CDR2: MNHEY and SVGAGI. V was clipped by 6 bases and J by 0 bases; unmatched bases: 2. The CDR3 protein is CASSGGFSYEQYF. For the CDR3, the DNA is TGTGCCAGCAGCGGGGGGTTCTCCTACGAGCAGTACTTC.

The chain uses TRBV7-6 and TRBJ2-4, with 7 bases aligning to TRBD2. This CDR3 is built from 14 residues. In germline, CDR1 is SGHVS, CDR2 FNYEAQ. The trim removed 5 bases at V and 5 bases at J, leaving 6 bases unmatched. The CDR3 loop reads CASSEGLAENIQYF. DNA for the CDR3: TGTGCCAGCAGCGAGGGGCTAGCGGAAAACATTCAGTACTTC.

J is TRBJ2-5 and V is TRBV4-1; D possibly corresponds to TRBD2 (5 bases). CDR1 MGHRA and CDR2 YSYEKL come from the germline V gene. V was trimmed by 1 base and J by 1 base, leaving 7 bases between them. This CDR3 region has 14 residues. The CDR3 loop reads CASSQAAAQETQYF. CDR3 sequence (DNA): TGCGCCAGCAGCCAAGCAGCGGCCCAAGAGACCCAGTACTTC.